This T cell receptor (beta chain) was identified during a study of shared clonotypes between healthy human individuals. Background on the study: Per donor, CD8 memory used one plate, CD8 naive used two, CD4 memory used three and CD4 naive used three.

Here immunoSEQ multiplex PCR was the method, and the copy in TCRdb shows in-frame clones only, minus some. Among around 1.1 million clones listed, about 80% were seen once. The V gene lost 4 bases and the J gene lost 9 bases, with 22 bases spanning the gap. Germline-derived CDR1 and CDR2 are MGHRA and YSYEKL. This CDR3 contains 16 residues. Sequencing used memory CD4+ T cells from PBMCs. Subset described: CD45RA-negative fraction. This chain connects TRBV4-1 to TRBJ2-4; the D gene is possibly TRBD2 (7 bases). The sequence derives from a man aged 18 to 30 in good health. Some clones in this sample may be carry-over from other donors' samples. Here the CDR3 DNA reads TGCGCCAGCAGCCCAGGGGCTGCTGGGAGGGGCGGCATTCAGTACTTC. The encoded protein is CASSPGAAGRGGIQYF.